This is a list of T cell receptor beta chains from one sample in a study of chemoradiotherapy in HPV16-positive cancers. Assay: immunoSEQ multiplex PCR; the TCRdb copy retains only in-frame clones and omits some. The profile covers roughly 5,100 clones, with roughly 70% appearing a single time and about an eighth taken by the ten largest. The sequences come from tumor tissue, collected from a patient who underwent chemoradiotherapy. The receptors stem from a human donor with HPV-associated anogenital cancer. Both conserved end residues are part of each CDR3.

v_call	j_call	cdr3_length	cdr3_aa
TRBV27	TRBJ1-5	14	CASSLATGQGPQHF
TRBV28	TRBJ2-3	16	CASQRPGTGAVDTQYF
TRBV30	TRBJ1-5	14	CAWDETPSNQPQHF
TRBV30	TRBJ2-2	16	CAWSVGASGYTGELFF
TRBV27	TRBJ2-7	16	CASSRVRDRGTYEQYF
TRBV11-2	TRBJ2-1	15	CASSSTLSSYNEQFF
TRBV7-3	TRBJ2-5	15	CASSLGAGRQETQYF
TRBV5-1	TRBJ2-2	15	CASVEIAGDTGELFF
TRBV28	TRBJ1-2	16	CASSPSPRGSNYGYTF
TRBV6-6	TRBJ2-2	15	CASSPQRAATGELFF
TRBV9	TRBJ2-3	15	CASSVGPAGADTQYF
TRBV18	TRBJ1-2	15	CASSLDRAAGYGYTF
TRBV5-1	TRBJ2-5	14	CASRAGQYQETQYF